This T cell receptor beta chain was observed in a study of regulatory T cells in long-lasting Graves disease. Study-level results: TCR diversity was lower in persistent than newly diagnosed Graves' disease. Newly diagnosed disease favored TRBV20-1 and TRBJ2-1 over persistent disease. A limited number of samples was an acknowledged limitation.

Time point specified: persistent/refractory GD, antithyroid drugs over 5 years with positive TRAb. After RNA was extracted from PBMCs, the TCR library was made from it. CDR1 and CDR2 from the germline V gene are MDHEN and SYDVKM. CDR3 length: 16 amino acids. The trim removed 1 base at V and 3 bases at J, leaving 6 bases unmatched. Concerning this clonotype: Its antigen is undetermined.

Researchers made TCR beta libraries by using iRepertoire HTBI primers and running Arm-PCR on CDR3 regions. Methods used by the authors: Across samples, 60 or so TRBV and about 15 TRBJ segments were found. TCRdb used MiXCR to reprocess the multiplex PCR reads, holding one entry per CDR3 protein. What appears here as the V and J calls and clone size reflects TCRdb's work, not the paper's. The sample carries more than 300,000 distinct CDR3 sequences, roughly 21% recorded once. The sequences come from peripheral blood mononuclear cells (PBMCs), collected when the disease was refractory, from a patient treated with antithyroid drugs. This chain links TRBV28 with TRBJ2-3; 8 bases line up with TRBD2. The receptor comes from a female donor with Graves disease. CDR3 loop: CASSLFRAGVTDTQYF. CDR3 bases: TGTGCCAGCAGTTTATTTAGAGCGGGAGTTACAGATACGCAGTATTTT. Drawing the rest from reference TRBV28 and TRBJ2-3, the complete variable domain is DVKVTQSSRYLVKRTGEKVFLECVQDMDHENMFWYRQDPGLGLRLIYFSYDVKMKEKGDIPEGYSVSREKKERFSLILESASTNQTSMYLCASSLFRAGVTDTQYFGPGTRLTVL.